This T cell receptor (beta chain) was captured in a study of cytomegalovirus exposure and HLA in healthy donors. In the PCR, 60 Vbeta and 13 Jbeta primers were used. The data were produced by immunoSEQ multiplex PCR, yet TCRdb's version contains in-frame clones alone and is incomplete. This table has about 160,000 clones, roughly 80% appearing once. The sample holds a few counts of this clone. Material for sequencing was PBMCs. This receptor was obtained from a man younger than 40 in good health and CMV-seronegative.

CDR3 region: CASSVTGETEAFF. The CDR3, as DNA: TGTGCCAGCAGTGTAACAGGGGAGACTGAAGCTTTCTTT. The V and J genes are TRBV6-1 and TRBJ1-1; 7 nucleotides line up with TRBD1. The CDR3 is made up of 13 amino acids. Germline assignment: CDR1 MNHNS and CDR2 SASEGT. The trim removed 4 bases at V and 5 bases at J, leaving 4 bases unmatched.